The 23 T cell receptor beta chains in this list originate from one sample, sequenced in a study of regulatory T cells in long-lasting Graves disease. The time point denotes: newly diagnosed GD, antithyroid drugs for less than 3 months. PBMCs were the source of the RNA used for TCR sequencing. CDR3 regions were amplified by Arm-PCR using iRepertoire HTBI primers to build TCR beta libraries. TCRdb re-called the multiplex PCR reads with MiXCR, one entry per CDR3 protein. Of a few hundred thousand distinct CDR3 sequences in the sample, over 9.5% were seen once. The same specimen was also included in a second study, on T cells in Graves' hyperthyroidism and ophthalmopathy.

The source was peripheral blood mononuclear cells (PBMCs), collected at new diagnosis, from a patient treated with antithyroid drugs. The receptors derive from a woman aged 18-30 years with Graves disease.

There are a few counts of this clonotype. The rearrangement links TRBV19 to TRBJ2-7, with D uncertain. Looked up from germline, CDR1 is LNHDA and CDR2 is SQIVND (reference sequence). The V gene lost 1 base and the J gene lost 2 bases, with 9 bases spanning the gap. This CDR3 contains 14 residues. The CDR3 DNA follows: TGTGCCAGTAGTATAGGTGGCAGCACCTACGAGCAGTACTTC. Translation gives CASSIGGSTYEQYF.

This clonotype was picked up many times. The CDR3 loop reads CSARVTGDGTEAFF. CDR3 in DNA: TGCAGTGCCAGGGTGACAGGGGACGGCACTGAAGCTTTCTTT. V is TRBV20-1 and J is TRBJ1-1; 8 nucleotides align to TRBD1. Germline V lookup: CDR1 DFQATT, CDR2 SNEGSKA (reference sequence). The J segment lost 4 bases and the V segment lost 6 bases, leaving 10 bases of the junction unmatched. CDR3 length equals 14 residues.

For this clonotype: A much larger clone lies a single base off, so this may be a read error. The genes are TRBV7-2 and TRBJ2-7; 7 bases line up with TRBD1. The CDR3 consists of 13 residues. Germline trimming cut 5 bases from V and 2 bases from J; bases unmatched to any gene: 3. Looked up from germline, CDR1 is SGHTA and CDR2 is FQGNSA. This CDR3 reads CASSPDRTYEQYF. For the CDR3, the DNA is TGTGCCAGCAGCCCGGACAGGACCTACGAGCAGTACTTC.

This clonotype was picked up many times. CDR3 coding DNA: TGTGCCAGCAGCGGAGGGACTAGCGGGGGGGCGAAGCTGTTTTTT. Translating it yields CASSGGTSGGAKLFF. The rearrangement joins TRBV9 to TRBJ2-2, with 16 positions matching TRBD2. The V segment lost 3 bases and the J segment 12 bases; nucleotides outside the gene matches: 5. The CDR3 contains 15 residues. The V gene's germline CDR1 is SGDLS and CDR2 YYNGEE.

In this sample, this clonotype turned up a few times. The chain carries TRBV30 and TRBJ1-5; possibly TRBD1 for D (5 bases). Trimming took off 1 base at V and 5 bases at J, with 12 bases between the two ends. CDR1 and CDR2 from the germline V gene are GTSNPN and SVGIG (reference sequence). The CDR3 has 14 residues. Written as DNA, the CDR3 is TGTGCCTGGAGTGGAGGGGTATATGATCAGCCCCAGCATTTT. It specifies CAWSGGVYDQPQHF. Together with reference TRBV30 and TRBJ1-5, the CDR3 gives the full variable domain: SQTIHQWPATLVQPVGSPLSLECTVEGTSNPNLYWYRQAAGRGLQLLFYSVGIGQISSEVPQNLSASRPQDRQFILSSKKLLLSDSGFYLCAWSGGVYDQPQHFGDGTRLSIL.

This clonotype appeared many times. The chain employs TRBV28 and TRBJ1-2; TRBD1 aligns across 7 bases. Germline CDR1 MDHEN, CDR2 SYDVKM. The J segment lost 8 bases and the V segment lost 8 bases, leaving 17 bases of the junction unmatched. The CDR3 sequence is 15 residues long. This chain's CDR3 is CASARRDSYLEGYTF. DNA for the CDR3: TGTGCCAGCGCCCGGAGGGACAGCTACTTGGAGGGCTACACCTTC.

This clonotype has at least ten counts. The V call is TRBV20-1, the J call TRBJ2-2; D may be TRBD1 (5 bases). The germline V gene has CDR1 DFQATT and CDR2 SNEGSKA (reference sequence). Trimming took off 0 bases at V and 1 base at J, with 9 bases between the two ends. This CDR3 comprises 15 residues. For the CDR3, the DNA is TGCAGTGCTAGAGATCTAGACAGGAACACCGGGGAGCTGTTTTTT. It codes for CSARDLDRNTGELFF.

This clonotype was recorded many times. V gene TRBV2 combines with J gene TRBJ2-2, with D perhaps matching TRBD2 (5 bases). The CDR3 runs 14 residues. Germline V gene lookup returns CDR1 SNHLY and CDR2 FYNNEI. V was pared by 4 bases and J by 4 bases, with 10 bases between. The CDR3 bases are TGTGCCAGCAGTGTCCGGGGATTCACCGGGGAGCTGTTTTTT. This sequence encodes CASSVRGFTGELFF.

This clonotype was found many times. The genes are TRBV27 and TRBJ2-1; D ambiguous. This CDR3 has 14 residues. V gave up 2 bases and J gave up 3 bases, with 8 bases separating them. Germline lookup yields CDR1 MNHEY and CDR2 SMNVEV (reference sequence). CDR3 nucleotides: TGTGCCAGCAGTTTACGGGCCGACTACAATGAGCAGTTCTTC. The encoded protein is CASSLRADYNEQFF.

In its sample, this clonotype was seen many times. The CDR3 here is CASSFIRGEDYGYTF. The CDR3 nucleotides read TGTGCCAGCAGCTTTATAAGGGGGGAGGACTATGGCTACACCTTC. This sequence joins TRBV7-8 and TRBJ1-2, with a tentative D call TRBD1 (6 bases). The length of the CDR3 is 15 residues. CDR1 is SGHVS and CDR2 is FQNEAQ in the germline V gene. The V end was cut by 3 bases, the J end by 3 bases, with 14 bases between.

The sample holds many counts of this clonotype. This chain joins TRBV28 and TRBJ1-4; D not certain. This CDR3 has 17 residues. Germline lookup yields CDR1 MDHEN and CDR2 SYDVKM. The V gene lost 7 bases and the J gene lost 0 bases, with 18 bases spanning the gap. The CDR3 sequence is CASTGPPSYATNEKLFF. For the CDR3, the DNA is TGTGCCAGCACAGGCCCCCCGTCGTATGCAACTAATGAAAAACTGTTTTTT. Using reference TRBV28 and TRBJ1-4 for the parts outside the CDR3, the full variable domain is DVKVTQSSRYLVKRTGEKVFLECVQDMDHENMFWYRQDPGLGLRLIYFSYDVKMKEKGDIPEGYSVSREKKERFSLILESASTNQTSMYLCASTGPPSYATNEKLFFGSGTQLSVL.

V gene TRBV6-5 combines with J gene TRBJ2-2; D call uncertain. Germline assignment: CDR1 MNHEY and CDR2 SVGAGI. The CDR3 extends over 13 amino acids. The V and J ends lost 2 bases and 5 bases respectively, with 6 bases between them. The CDR3 DNA follows: TGTGCCAGCAGTTACCTAACAACCGGGGAGCTGTTTTTT. This sequence encodes CASSYLTTGELFF.

This clonotype has at least ten counts. The V gene is TRBV11-2, the J gene TRBJ2-1; weak D call: TRBD2 (5 bases). Deletions cut 2 bases from V and 10 bases from J, with 6 bases between. This CDR3 has 11 amino acids. Germline lookup yields CDR1 SGHAT and CDR2 FQNNGV. CDR3 sequence: CASSLREEQFF. In nucleotides, the CDR3 is TGTGCCAGCAGCTTAAGGGAGGAGCAGTTCTTC.

This clonotype was observed at least ten times. V usage is TRBV7-2 and J usage is TRBJ1-1; D is possibly TRBD1 (5 bases). The CDR3 is 17 amino acids. CDR1 is SGHTA and CDR2 is FQGNSA in the germline V gene. The V end lost 5 bases, the J end lost 2 bases, and 21 bases lay between the germline ends. CDR3 DNA sequence: TGTGCCAGCAGCCTCCGGGGGACGCTAGCATCTAACACTGAAGCTTTCTTT. Its translation: CASSLRGTLASNTEAFF.

This clonotype has just a few counts. This sequence joins TRBV9 and TRBJ2-3; TRBD2 matches at 7 bases. CDR3 length: 17 residues. The trim removed 3 bases at V and 1 base at J, leaving 11 bases unmatched. Germline loops: CDR1 SGDLS, CDR2 YYNGEE. DNA of the CDR3: TGTGCCAGCAGCGACCCTCTGGCGGGAGTTGGCACAGATACGCAGTATTTT. This sequence encodes CASSDPLAGVGTDTQYF.

The sample holds many counts of this clonotype. J is TRBJ1-5 and V is TRBV2; 10 bases fit TRBD1. The CDR3 contains 13 residues. Losses at the gene ends were 11 bases for V and 0 bases for J; bases not matched to a gene: 1. Germline V gene data show CDR1 as SNHLY and CDR2 as FYNNEI. The CDR3 loop is CAGQGDSNQPQHF. The CDR3 nucleotides read TGTGCCGGACAGGGGGATAGCAATCAGCCCCAGCATTTT.

This clonotype occurred many times. This chain connects TRBV10-3 to TRBJ2-2, with 10 bases that match TRBD2. The CDR3 runs to 18 residues. The trim removed 3 bases at V and 0 bases at J, leaving 7 bases unmatched. The V gene's germline CDR1 is ENHRY and CDR2 SYGVKD. In DNA form, the CDR3 reads TGTGCCATCAGTGATCCTCGGACTAGCGGTACGAACACCGGGGAGCTGTTTTTT. Translated, it gives CAISDPRTSGTNTGELFF.

This clonotype has a count of ten or more. The V call is TRBV7-2, the J call TRBJ2-3, with D unclear. Trimming left V 5 bases short and J 4 bases short, with 13 bases between. Germline values: CDR1 SGHTA, CDR2 FQGNSA. This CDR3 is built from 14 residues. The CDR3: CASSRSRAPDTQYF. In nucleotides, the CDR3 is TGTGCCAGCAGCCGTTCTCGGGCGCCAGATACGCAGTATTTT.

V usage is TRBV4-3 and J usage is TRBJ2-1, with 9 bases matching TRBD2. The CDR3 is 16 residues long. Germline CDR1 LGHNA, CDR2 YSLEER. V was clipped by 0 bases and J by 15 bases; unmatched bases: 15. The CDR3 sequence: CASSQDGPGLAGAVFF. The CDR3 region has the DNA TGCGCCAGCAGCCAAGATGGGCCGGGACTAGCAGGGGCCGTGTTCTTC.

This clonotype came up a few times. V gene TRBV7-2 combines with J gene TRBJ2-7; D possibly matches TRBD1 or TRBD2 (5 bases each). The V end lost 3 bases, the J end lost 9 bases, and 12 bases lay between the germline ends. CDR1 is SGHTA, CDR2 FQGNSA, per germline. The length of the CDR3 is 12 residues. Written as DNA, the CDR3 is TGTGCCAGCAGCTTTGAAAGGGACGGGCAGTACTTC. It translates to CASSFERDGQYF.

The V gene is TRBV6-2 or TRBV6-3, the J gene TRBJ1-1; tentatively, D is TRBD1 (6 bases). Germline CDR1 reads MNHEY; CDR2 reads SVGEGT. There are 16 residues in the CDR3. V was pared by 5 bases and J by 2 bases, with 18 bases between. The chain's CDR3 is CASSTEWGQLNTEAFF. The CDR3, as DNA: TGTGCCAGCAGTACCGAATGGGGACAACTCAACACTGAAGCTTTCTTT.

The gene calls are TRBV5-1 and TRBJ2-3; 9 nucleotides agree with TRBD2. V dropped 6 bases and J dropped 8; count of bases not matched to a gene: 13. This CDR3 comprises 15 residues. Germline V CDR1 and CDR2: SGHRS, YFSETQ. This CDR3 reads CASMLAGSFFGTQYF. The CDR3 DNA is TGCGCCAGCATGCTAGCGGGATCTTTTTTTGGTACGCAGTATTTT.

This clonotype showed up just a few times. The chain employs TRBV29-1 and TRBJ1-5; D is ambiguous. Per germline, CDR1 SQVTM and CDR2 ANQGSEA. The CDR3 totals 14 residues. V shed 5 bases and J shed 9 bases, with 20 bases lying between them. The DNA for the CDR3 is TGCAGCGTTTTTGACCCTAGAGTGATTGGGCCCCAGCATTTT. Its protein is CSVFDPRVIGPQHF.